This paragraph covers one T cell receptor (beta chain) sequence. Antigen specificity is unknown. The J segment lost 2 bases and the V segment lost 1 base, leaving 3 bases of the junction unmatched. CDR1 SGHNT and CDR2 YYREEE come from the germline V gene (reference sequence). The CDR3 spans 16 residues. The data derive from a study of T cell responses to AZD1222 COVID-19 vaccine. Study results and caveats: Unmutated variant regions reportedly attract nearly half of all spike-specific TCRs. There were vaccine-associated CD4 TCRs across spike, dominant at 160-218 and 743-854.

Profiling relied on immunoSEQ multiplex PCR, and the TCRdb table lists in-frame clones only, not all of them. The repertoire holds about 110,000 clones, with more than 75% as singletons. The sample in question was peripheral blood, obtained on day 0 of AZD1222 vaccination. The V call is TRBV5-4, the J call TRBJ2-3; 11 bases are a match to TRBD2. The receptor was derived from an adult in good health. The CDR3 here is CASSLRLAGITDTQYF. The CDR3 region has the DNA TGTGCCAGCAGCTTGAGACTAGCGGGGATCACAGATACGCAGTATTTT.